The 8 T cell receptor beta chains presented below share a single source sample, sequenced in a study of T cell responses to AZD1222 COVID-19 vaccine (dated by TCRdb to 2020 to 2022). This specimen's time point label, per the study, means: baseline before first vaccination. The protocol used for the library was the immunoSEQ multiplex PCR assay. TCRdb obtained this table from immuneACCESS and retained in-frame rearrangements with V and J assigned. These tables miss some clones; where compared with another copy, unresolved V genes account for less than half of the shortfall, and the remainder is unexplained. The sample table shows 120,000 to 150,000 clones, and 88% are seen once. Approximately 16% of the sample is held by the ten biggest clonotypes. The sequenced sample was peripheral blood, obtained on day 0 of AZD1222 vaccination. These receptors were taken from an adult in good health.

The chain has TRBV7-9 and TRBJ2-7; D might be TRBD1 (6 bases). V lost 5 bases, J lost 0 bases, and 17 bases lay in between. This CDR3 is built from 16 residues. Germline CDR1 is SEHNR and CDR2 is FQNEAQ (reference sequence). CDR3 in DNA: TGTGCCAGCAGCCTTTACAGGGCCCAGACCTCCTACGAGCAGTACTTC. It encodes CASSLYRAQTSYEQYF.

V is TRBV6-5 and J is TRBJ1-2, with D tentatively TRBD1 (6 bases). The CDR3 extends over 13 amino acids. Germline CDR1 and CDR2: MNHEY and SVGAGI. The germline V and J ends were trimmed by 6 bases and 8 bases, with 16 bases remaining between them. CDR3 in amino acids: CASRIRGSHGYTF. For the CDR3, the DNA is TGTGCCAGCAGGATCAGGGGCAGTCACGGCTACACCTTC.

The V call is TRBV13, the J call TRBJ2-7; D may be TRBD1 or TRBD2 (5 bases each). The CDR3 has 14 amino acids. Trimming left V 3 bases short and J 1 base short, with 10 bases between. Germline V lookup: CDR1 PRHDT, CDR2 FYEKMQ (reference sequence). The DNA of the CDR3 is TGTGCCAGCAGCTTCCGGGACGGTTCCTACGAGCAGTACTTC. Translating gives CASSFRDGSYEQYF.

This chain links TRBV15 with TRBJ2-1; D could derive from TRBD1 or TRBD2 (6 bases each). The germline V gene encodes CDR1 LNHNV and CDR2 YYDKDF (reference sequence). Trimming removed 5 bases from V and 0 bases from J, with 8 bases in between. This CDR3 is 14 amino acids long. The CDR3 protein is CATSRGRSYNEQFF. DNA for the CDR3: TGTGCCACCAGCCGGGGGCGCTCCTACAATGAGCAGTTCTTC.

This clone was observed once. The gene calls are TRBV5-1 and TRBJ1-1; weak D call: TRBD1 (5 bases). The CDR3 extends over 14 amino acids. Germline CDR1 reads SGHRS; CDR2 reads YFSETQ. Trimming took 3 bases from V and 1 from J, leaving 10 bases between them. The CDR3 loop reads CASSWGRTNTEAFF. For the CDR3, the DNA is TGCGCCAGCAGCTGGGGACGGACGAACACTGAAGCTTTCTTT.

The V call is TRBV5-4, the J call TRBJ1-1, with D possibly TRBD1 on 6 matching bases. This CDR3 region has 15 residues. V gave up 6 bases and J gave up 1 base, with 16 bases separating them. Per the germline V gene, CDR1 is SGHNT and CDR2 is YYREEE (reference sequence). The CDR3 region has the DNA TGTGCCAGCATCGTATTAGGGGGTCCGAACACTGAAGCTTTCTTT. Translation gives CASIVLGGPNTEAFF. Full variable domain (outside the CDR3, taken from reference TRBV5-4 and TRBJ1-1): ETGVTQSPTHLIKTRGQQVTLRCSSQSGHNTVSWYQQALGQGPQFIFQYYREEENGRGNFPPRFSGLQFPNYSSELNVNALELDDSALYLCASIVLGGPNTEAFFGQGTRLTVV.

V usage is TRBV6-5 and J usage is TRBJ1-2; 7 bases agree with TRBD1. Trimming took 5 bases from V and 4 from J; bases not matched to a gene: 7. Germline V gives CDR1 MNHEY, CDR2 SVGAGI. CDR3 length: 14 residues. The CDR3 reads CASSTRTGVYGYTF. DNA for the CDR3: TGTGCCAGCAGTACCCGGACAGGAGTCTATGGCTACACCTTC.

The chain links TRBV10-3 to TRBJ1-1; D is possibly TRBD1 (6 bases). The V gene lost 6 bases and the J gene lost 4 bases, with 12 bases spanning the gap. Germline V CDR1 and CDR2: ENHRY, SYGVKD. The CDR3 contains 13 residues. DNA of the CDR3: TGTGCCATCAGACCTCGACAGGCCACTGAAGCTTTCTTT. Translated: CAIRPRQATEAFF.